These 28 T cell receptor beta chains originate from one sample sequenced in a study of blood T cell repertoires in COVID-19. The protocol was immunoSEQ multiplex PCR, while the TCRdb copy is restricted to in-frame clones and leaves out a portion. This sample yields around 200,000 clones, of which approximately 86% are seen a single time; around 6.5% belongs to the top ten. The specimen was peripheral blood. Receptors originate from a woman of 80 years or more in a cohort sampled during active or convalescent COVID-19.

The chain carries TRBV5-6 and TRBJ2-7, with 11 positions matching TRBD2. This CDR3 has 14 amino acids. The V gene end was trimmed by 4 bases and the J gene end by 4 bases; junction bases not matched to a gene: 4. Germline CDR1 and CDR2: SGHDT and YYEEEE. CDR3 sequence reads: CASSHGTSGYEQYF. In DNA, the CDR3 is TGTGCCAGCAGCCACGGGACTAGCGGATACGAGCAGTACTTC. The variable domain in full, completed from reference TRBV5-6 and TRBJ2-7, reads DAGVTQSPTHLIKTRGQQVTLRCSPKSGHDTVSWYQQALGQGPQFIFQYYEEEERQRGNFPDRFSGHQFPNYSSELNVNALLLGDSALYLCASSHGTSGYEQYFGPGTRLTVT.

The J gene is TRBJ2-2, the V gene TRBV20-1; the D is unclear. Between the trimmed V and J ends, which lost 3 bases and 3 bases, there was a span of 8 bases. The CDR3 consists of 13 residues. CDR1 is DFQATT and CDR2 is SNEGSKA in the germline V gene (reference sequence). CDR3 coding DNA: TGCAGTGCTAGTCGAGAAGACACCGGGGAGCTGTTTTTT. It codes for CSASREDTGELFF.

The chain has TRBV7-6 and TRBJ2-2, with D possibly TRBD2 on 7 matching bases. The V gene lost 5 bases and the J gene lost 1 base, with 17 bases spanning the gap. The CDR3 contains 17 residues. Looked up from germline, CDR1 is SGHVS and CDR2 is FNYEAQ. DNA of the CDR3: TGTGCCAGCAGCCCCATGGTCGGGGGGCAGAACACCGGGGAGCTGTTTTTT. This sequence encodes CASSPMVGGQNTGELFF.

The J gene is TRBJ2-5, the V gene TRBV7-9; maybe TRBD1 (6 bases). The germline CDR1 and CDR2 sequences are SEHNR and FQNEAQ (reference sequence). Trimming pared 1 base from V and 3 bases from J, leaving 15 bases between. The CDR3 runs to 16 residues. The CDR3 spells CASSLVTGLLKETQYF. The CDR3 DNA reads as TGTGCCAGCAGCTTAGTGACAGGCCTCCTAAAAGAGACCCAGTACTTC.

The V gene is TRBV19, the J gene TRBJ1-1; the D gene is possibly TRBD1 (5 bases). V was cut by 3 bases and J by 4 bases, with 12 bases left in between. There are 14 residues in the CDR3. Germline lookup yields CDR1 LNHDA and CDR2 SQIVND (reference sequence). The CDR3 DNA sequence: TGTGCCAGTAGTATCCGCCAGGGAGGCACTGAAGCTTTCTTT. It codes for CASSIRQGGTEAFF. Using reference TRBV19 and TRBJ1-1 for the parts outside the CDR3, the full variable domain is DGGITQSPKYLFRKEGQNVTLSCEQNLNHDAMYWYRQDPGQGLRLIYYSQIVNDFQKGDIAEGYSVSREKKESFPLTVTSAQKNPTAFYLCASSIRQGGTEAFFGQGTRLTVV.

J is TRBJ2-3 and V is TRBV7-2, with 13 positions matching TRBD2. The germline CDR1 and CDR2 sequences are SGHTA and FQGNSA. The J segment lost 6 bases and the V segment lost 5 bases, leaving 11 bases of the junction unmatched. CDR3 size: 17 residues. CDR3 DNA: TGTGCCAGCAGCCCTCAACTAGCGGGAGGGCCAGGGGATACGCAGTATTTT. Amino acid sequence: CASSPQLAGGPGDTQYF.

This clone was found a few times. CDR3 sequence: CASSLPGQLSNQPQHF. In DNA form, the CDR3 reads TGTGCCAGCTCACTTCCGGGACAACTTAGCAATCAGCCCCAGCATTTT. The chain links TRBV28 to TRBJ1-5; a possible D gene is TRBD1 (6 bases). V lost 8 bases, J lost 0 bases, and 17 bases lay in between. The CDR3 is made up of 16 amino acids. Germline values: CDR1 MDHEN, CDR2 SYDVKM.

The chain employs TRBV4-3 and TRBJ2-5, with a tentative D call TRBD1 (6 bases). Germline V gene lookup returns CDR1 LGHNA and CDR2 YSLEER. CDR3 size: 13 residues. V shed 0 bases and J shed 5 bases, with 7 bases lying between them. Here the CDR3 reads CASSQDRGETQYF. The CDR3, as DNA: TGCGCCAGCAGCCAAGATAGGGGGGAGACCCAGTACTTC.

The chain links TRBV12-5 to TRBJ1-6, with 8 bases matching TRBD1. The CDR3 is made up of 18 amino acids. Germline V CDR1 and CDR2: LGHNT, FRNRAP. V was clipped by 9 bases and J by 6 bases; unmatched bases: 19. CDR3 sequence: CASSFGTGGQRFNSPLHF. In nucleotides, the CDR3 is TGTGCTAGCTCTTTCGGGACAGGCGGCCAACGGTTTAATTCACCCCTCCACTTT.

The rearrangement joins TRBV12-5 to TRBJ1-5, with D uncertain. CDR1 and CDR2 (germline): LGHNT, FRNRAP. The CDR3 runs to 17 residues. Between the trimmed V and J ends, which lost 0 bases and 5 bases, there was a span of 17 bases. The CDR3 DNA is TGTGCTAGTGGTTTGGTACTCGGGCGGGAGAGTCATCAGCCCCAGCATTTT. Its protein is CASGLVLGRESHQPQHF.

The V call is TRBV12-3 or TRBV12-4, the J call TRBJ1-1; maybe TRBD1 (6 bases). The CDR3 loop spans 13 amino acids. V was cut by 5 bases and J by 4 bases, with 11 bases left in between. The CDR3 DNA is TGTGCCAGCAGTCAGATACAGGGCACTGAAGCTTTCTTT. Protein product: CASSQIQGTEAFF.

J is TRBJ2-7 and V is TRBV2, with 10 nucleotides matching TRBD1. J was trimmed by 6 bases and V by 6 bases; bases with no gene match: 8. The CDR3 sequence is 14 residues long. Germline loops: CDR1 SNHLY, CDR2 FYNNEI. This CDR3 is CASSPGTGALEQYV. Here the CDR3 DNA reads TGTGCCAGCAGCCCCGGGACAGGGGCCCTCGAGCAGTACGTC.

The chain carries TRBV5-1 and TRBJ1-1; D possibly corresponds to TRBD1 (6 bases). The CDR3 has 15 residues. Germline V gives CDR1 SGHRS, CDR2 YFSETQ. Trimming took off 0 bases at V and 1 base at J, with 10 bases between the two ends. The CDR3 DNA reads as TGCGCCAGCAGCTTGGACTCAGGGGCGAACACTGAAGCTTTCTTT. It specifies CASSLDSGANTEAFF.

The chain uses TRBV10-1 and TRBJ1-4, with TRBD1 identical over 8 bases. V gave up 5 bases and J gave up 6 bases; unmatched junction bases: 2. Per germline, CDR1 WNHNN and CDR2 SYGVQD (reference sequence). The CDR3 is 13 amino acids. The CDR3 nucleotides read TGCGCCAGCAGTTCGACAGGGGATGAAAAACTGTTTTTT. This encodes CASSSTGDEKLFF.

The gene calls are TRBV7-2 and TRBJ2-5; 8 bases map to TRBD2. The CDR3 consists of 15 residues. Unmatched junction bases numbered 9, after V lost 4 bases and J lost 5 bases. Germline CDR1 and CDR2: SGHTA and FQGNSA. CDR3 loop: CASSSPLAARETQYF. CDR3 nucleotide sequence: TGTGCCAGCAGCTCTCCACTAGCGGCCCGGGAGACCCAGTACTTC.

The chain links TRBV7-2 to TRBJ1-2; D ambiguous. The CDR3 loop spans 13 amino acids. V shed 2 bases and J shed 4 bases, with 8 bases lying between them. Germline CDR1 and CDR2: SGHTA and FQGNSA. Written as DNA, the CDR3 is TGTGCCAGCAGCTTAAGCGGGTCCTATGGCTACACCTTC. Encoded protein: CASSLSGSYGYTF.

The V call is TRBV4-3, the J call TRBJ2-7, with 10 bases lining up with TRBD2. Germline loops: CDR1 LGHNA, CDR2 YSLEER. The CDR3 is 16 residues long. J gave up 3 bases and V 0 bases, and 5 bases lay outside the gene matches. Written as DNA, the CDR3 is TGCGCCAGCAGCCAAGATACTAGCGGGGATGGCTACGAGCAGTACTTC. Translated: CASSQDTSGDGYEQYF.

The J gene is TRBJ2-7, the V gene TRBV15; TRBD1 is a possible D gene (6 bases). Germline loops: CDR1 LNHNV, CDR2 YYDKDF (reference sequence). V was pared by 1 base and J by 2 bases, with 9 bases between. The CDR3 is made up of 14 amino acids. The CDR3 reads CATSRGRDTYEQYF. The DNA for the CDR3 is TGTGCCACCAGCAGAGGACGGGACACCTACGAGCAGTACTTC. The whole variable domain, remainder taken from reference TRBV15 and TRBJ2-7, is DAMVIQNPRYQVTQFGKPVTLSCSQTLNHNVMYWYQQKSSQAPKLLFHYYDKDFNNEADTPDNFQSRRPNTSFCFLDIRSPGLGDTAMYLCATSRGRDTYEQYFGPGTRLTVT.

This sequence joins TRBV7-9 and TRBJ2-3; a possible D gene is TRBD2 (5 bases). The CDR3 consists of 13 residues. Trimming stripped 0 bases from V and 7 bases from J, with 8 bases between. CDR1 is SEHNR and CDR2 is FQNEAQ in the germline V gene (reference sequence). CDR3 sequence (DNA): TGTGCCAGCAGCTTAGCGCCGGGGAATACGCAGTATTTT. Its translation is CASSLAPGNTQYF.

CDR3 region: CAIREGRDRGYEQYV. The CDR3 nucleotides read TGTGCCATCAGGGAAGGTCGGGACAGGGGTTACGAGCAGTACGTC. The chain combines TRBV10-3 with TRBJ2-7; 10 nucleotides match TRBD1. With 6 bases clipped from V and 4 bases from J, the junction kept 9 bases outside the gene matches. The V gene's germline CDR1 is ENHRY and CDR2 SYGVKD. CDR3 size: 15 residues.

The chain carries TRBV3-1 (or the pseudogene TRBV3-2) and TRBJ1-1; D not resolved. Germline CDR1 reads LGHDT; CDR2 reads YNNKEL (reference sequence). The CDR3 extends over 12 amino acids. Trimming removed 0 bases from V and 8 bases from J, with 7 bases in between. Here the CDR3 reads CASSQDPGEAFF. DNA for the CDR3: TGTGCCAGCAGCCAAGATCCGGGGGAAGCTTTCTTT.

J is TRBJ2-2 and V is TRBV4-1; a possible D gene is TRBD2 (6 bases). This CDR3 comprises 14 residues. CDR1 MGHRA and CDR2 YSYEKL come from the germline V gene. Trimming left V 7 bases short and J 1 base short, with 10 bases between. CDR3 in DNA: TGCGCCAGCAAGGAGGGGTTGAACACCGGGGAGCTGTTTTTT. Residues: CASKEGLNTGELFF.

The sample holds one count of this clone. The genes are TRBV5-8 and TRBJ2-7; 8 nucleotides align to TRBD2. From germline, CDR1 is SGHTS and CDR2 YDEGEE. This CDR3 is 13 amino acids long. Trimming removed 0 bases from V and 6 bases from J; junction bases left unmatched: 2. In nucleotides, the CDR3 is TGTGCCAGCAGCTTGGCGGGACTAGTCGAGCAGTACGTC. Amino acids: CASSLAGLVEQYV.

The chain links TRBV7-9 to TRBJ1-2, with D uncertain. Germline CDR1 is SEHNR and CDR2 is FQNEAQ (reference sequence). CDR3 length: 14 residues. Trimming shortened V by 6 bases and J by 0 bases, and 11 bases separated the two germline ends. The CDR3 is CASRAGTANYGYTF. The CDR3 nucleotides are TGTGCCAGCAGGGCGGGAACAGCTAACTATGGCTACACCTTC.

This clone was detected once. This chain connects TRBV27 to TRBJ1-2; D perhaps matches TRBD1 (6 bases). The CDR3 length is 15 residues. CDR1 and CDR2 from the germline V gene are MNHEY and SMNVEV (reference sequence). V was cut by 3 bases and J by 4 bases, with 15 bases left in between. The CDR3 sequence is CASSFILTGSYGYTF. CDR3 coding DNA: TGTGCCAGCAGTTTCATCCTTACAGGGTCCTATGGCTACACCTTC.

V usage is TRBV24-1 and J usage is TRBJ2-6; 8 positions match TRBD1. Unmatched junction bases numbered 6, after V lost 5 bases and J lost 1 base. This CDR3 region has 17 residues. Germline values: CDR1 KGHDR, CDR2 SFDVKD. The CDR3 nucleotides read TGTGCCACCAGTGGGGTCGACAGGGGATCTGGGGCCAACGTCCTGACTTTC. Amino acid sequence: CATSGVDRGSGANVLTF.

This chain connects TRBV6-1 to TRBJ1-4, with a possible D match to TRBD1 (6 bases). Trimming removed 4 bases from V and 8 bases from J, with 20 bases in between. Germline V gene data show CDR1 as MNHNS and CDR2 as SASEGT. This CDR3 spans 16 amino acids. CDR3 region: CASSGTFGRGGEKLFF. The CDR3 nucleotides are TGTGCCAGCAGTGGGACCTTCGGCAGGGGCGGGGAAAAACTGTTTTTT.

This chain uses TRBV2 with TRBJ1-5, with D tentatively TRBD1 (5 bases). From germline, CDR1 is SNHLY and CDR2 FYNNEI. Trimming took 7 bases from V and 6 from J, leaving 10 bases between them. The CDR3 runs to 12 residues. Here the CDR3 reads CASTGESQPQHF. The CDR3 region has the DNA TGTGCCAGCACGGGGGAATCTCAGCCCCAGCATTTT.